This T cell receptor (beta chain) emerged from a study of T cells after yellow fever vaccination. Study summary: Each low-cell-number fraction was prepared by means of SMART-Seq v4 Ultra Low Input.

TCRdb reprocessed the 5' RACE reads via MiXCR and lists one record per CDR3 protein. The table shows hundreds of thousands of distinct CDR3 sequences, with approximately 18% occurring only once. This clonotype has more than one count but fewer than ten. The CDR3 covers 15 residues. V was trimmed by 6 bases and J by 3 bases, leaving 16 bases between them. This material consisted of PBMCs, taken before the yellow fever booster vaccination. The receptor was derived from a man aged 18 to 30 who received the YFV17D yellow fever vaccine. The chain combines TRBV12-3 or TRBV12-4 with TRBJ2-3, with D hard to call. This CDR3 is CASSLPWASTDTQYF. The CDR3 bases are TGTGCCAGCAGCCTCCCTTGGGCGTCAACAGATACGCAGTATTTT.